This T cell receptor (beta chain) comes out of a study of technical replicates of blood from a handful of donors. Germline V gene lookup returns CDR1 SGHVS and CDR2 FNYEAQ. This CDR3 spans 14 amino acids. With 1 base removed from V and 2 bases from J, the gap between germline ends came to 9 bases. Only in-frame clones appear in the TCRdb table, and some are missing; sequencing was by immunoSEQ multiplex PCR. Of some 70,000 clones listed, 92% are singletons. The rearrangement links TRBV7-6 to TRBJ2-7; the D is unclear. This TCR was recovered from a human donor in good health. What was sequenced was T cells isolated from PBMCs. The CDR3: CASSLDWSAYEQYF. CDR3 coding DNA: TGTGCCAGCAGCTTAGATTGGAGCGCCTACGAGCAGTACTTC.